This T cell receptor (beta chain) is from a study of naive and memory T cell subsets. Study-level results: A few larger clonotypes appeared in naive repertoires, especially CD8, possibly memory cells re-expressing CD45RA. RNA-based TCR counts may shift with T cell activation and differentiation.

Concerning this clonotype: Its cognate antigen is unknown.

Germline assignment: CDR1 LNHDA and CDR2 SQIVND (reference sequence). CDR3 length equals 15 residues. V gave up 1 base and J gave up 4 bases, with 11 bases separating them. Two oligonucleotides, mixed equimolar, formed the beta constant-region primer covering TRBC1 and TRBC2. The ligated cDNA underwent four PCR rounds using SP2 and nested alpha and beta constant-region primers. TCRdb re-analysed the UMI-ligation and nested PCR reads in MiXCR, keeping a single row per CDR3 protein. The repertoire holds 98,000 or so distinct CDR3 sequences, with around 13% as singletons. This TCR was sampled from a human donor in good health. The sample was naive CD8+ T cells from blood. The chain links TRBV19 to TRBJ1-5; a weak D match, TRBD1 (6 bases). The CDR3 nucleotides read TGTGCCAGTAGTATAGCATGGGGGGCTAATCAGCCCCAGCATTTT. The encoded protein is CASSIAWGANQPQHF. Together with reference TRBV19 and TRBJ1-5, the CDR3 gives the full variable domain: DGGITQSPKYLFRKEGQNVTLSCEQNLNHDAMYWYRQDPGQGLRLIYYSQIVNDFQKGDIAEGYSVSREKKESFPLTVTSAQKNPTAFYLCASSIAWGANQPQHFGDGTRLSIL.